The text below deals with one T cell receptor (beta chain). Antigen specificity is unknown. Assay: immunoSEQ multiplex PCR; the TCRdb copy retains only in-frame clones and omits some. The sample includes about 35,000 clones, roughly 93% of them seen just once. V trimming: 0 bases; J trimming: 9 bases; junction bases outside the gene matches: 6. This CDR3 has 15 residues. Germline assignment: CDR1 SGHRS and CDR2 YFSETQ. The data were taken from a study of T cells in tuberculosis. Turning to the study itself: The T cells targeted glucose monomycolate, a mycobacterial lipid, via CD1B. Study observations and caveats: Active tuberculosis patients had shorter CDR3-alpha; the beta difference was nonsignificant. Using the GMM-specific repertoire gave about 87% accuracy versus roughly 70% with motifs.

The clonotype comes from a donor between 5 and 29 years old with latent tuberculosis or without tuberculosis infection. The J gene is TRBJ1-6, the V gene TRBV5-1, with 7 bases matching TRBD1. The specimen sequenced was PBMCs. CDR3 protein: CASSLAPGQFSPLHF. The CDR3 DNA reads TGCGCCAGCAGCTTGGCCCCGGGACAGTTTTCACCCCTCCACTTT.